This T cell receptor beta chain was found in a study of shared clonotypes between healthy human individuals. Study-wide background: Contributing individuals were a couple of females and a few males aged 18 to 49. The study, taken as a whole, reports: Naive subsets tended to show greater estimated richness than memory subsets.

Once extracted for a subset, genomic DNA was divided evenly among several immunoSEQ plates. Original analysis: For the immunoSEQ data, sequences were junction-only without quality scores, so filtering differed. Sequenced by immunoSEQ multiplex PCR; TCRdb stores in-frame clones only, minus some. That table gives V, J and clone size, and the DNA gave D and trimming. The sample contains about 680,000 clones, 92% of which appear only once. It was CD45RO-negative cells, positively selected for CCR7, that made up naive CD8 cells, with terminally differentiated effector memory CD45RA+ cells excluded. Details on this clone: Its specificity is unknown.

Material: naive CD8+ T cells sorted from blood. The TCR sequence derives from a man under 40 in good health.

In DNA form, the CDR3 reads TGTGCCAGCAGCCTTCTCGCGGGGAGCTCTGGAAACACCATATATTTT. Amino acid sequence: CASSLLAGSSGNTIYF. This chain joins TRBV4-2 and TRBJ1-3; no clear D gene. The CDR3 has 16 residues. V lost 4 bases and J 0 bases, leaving 13 bases between the germline ends. The V gene's germline CDR1 is LGHNA and CDR2 YNFKEQ.